This T cell receptor beta chain derives from a study of blood T cell repertoires in COVID-19. Across the whole study: Donors in Cohort 3 who had recovered were those with two negative PCRs, healthcare professional clearance, or resolution of their symptoms. Sites in the United States, Italy and Spain provided acute and convalescent COVID-19 samples.

Individuals drawn from 24 US areas were about 18 to 100 years old. This table comes from immunoSEQ multiplex PCR, and its TCRdb copy is limited to in-frame clones, with some not included. The data show fewer than 250,000 clones, with around nine tenths seen just once and approximately 7.2% held by the top ten. This CDR3 region has 15 residues. V was trimmed by 1 base and J by 0 bases, leaving 8 bases between them. Germline V gene data show CDR1 as SGHAT and CDR2 as FQNNGV. The receptor was isolated from a man younger than 45 in a cohort exposed to, infected with or recovered from COVID-19 (not recorded which). V gene TRBV11-2 combines with J gene TRBJ2-3; D is unclear. What was sequenced was PBMCs or T cells enriched from blood (not recorded which). The CDR3 coding sequence is TGTGCCAGCAGCTTAGGTATGGCTAGCACAGATACGCAGTATTTT. Translation gives CASSLGMASTDTQYF.